This passage covers 23 T cell receptor beta chains from one sample sequenced in a study of blood T cell repertoires in COVID-19. Sequencing used immunoSEQ multiplex PCR; TCRdb keeps in-frame clones, though not all of them. This sample has about 250,000 clones, with approximately 88% found just once. Sequenced: peripheral blood. The source of these receptors is a man between 35 and 55 years old with acute or convalescent COVID-19.

This clone appeared a few times. V gene TRBV7-2 combines with J gene TRBJ1-5; 8 nucleotides align to TRBD1. This CDR3 has 14 amino acids. Per germline, CDR1 SGHTA and CDR2 FQGNSA. V trimming: 4 bases; J trimming: 6 bases; junction bases outside the gene matches: 5. This CDR3 is CASSSQGGPQPQHF. CDR3 DNA: TGTGCCAGCAGCTCACAGGGGGGGCCTCAGCCCCAGCATTTT.

The rearrangement uses TRBV19 and TRBJ1-6; D call uncertain. Germline lookup yields CDR1 LNHDA and CDR2 SQIVND (reference sequence). V dropped 3 bases and J dropped 4 bases, with 7 bases sitting between them. The CDR3 has 14 residues. The CDR3 reads CASSINRYNSPLHF. As DNA, the CDR3 is TGTGCCAGTAGTATCAACCGGTATAATTCACCCCTCCACTTT.

The chain has TRBV18 and TRBJ1-1; D might be TRBD1 (5 bases). The germline V gene encodes CDR1 KGHSH and CDR2 LQKENI. V was pared by 4 bases and J by 3 bases, with 9 bases between. This CDR3 is 13 amino acids long. CDR3 residues: CASSQGRDTEAFF. Written as DNA, the CDR3 is TGTGCCAGCTCACAGGGGAGGGACACTGAAGCTTTCTTT.

The CDR3 spells CASRLTENTEAFF. In DNA, the CDR3 is TGTGCCAGCAGATTGACAGAGAACACTGAAGCTTTCTTT. This rearrangement joins TRBV25-1 to TRBJ1-1; possibly TRBD1 for D (5 bases). Trimming removed 6 bases from V and 1 base from J, with 9 bases in between. CDR3 length: 13 amino acids. The germline V gene has CDR1 MGHDK and CDR2 SYGVNS.

The DNA of the CDR3 is TGTGCCAGCAGCGGCCTACTAGCGGGAGGAAAGAATGAGCAGTTCTTC. It translates to CASSGLLAGGKNEQFF. The chain carries TRBV9 and TRBJ2-1; 12 nucleotides line up with TRBD2. CDR3 size: 16 residues. CDR1 is SGDLS and CDR2 is YYNGEE in the germline V gene. Unmatched junction bases numbered 8, after V lost 3 bases and J lost 7 bases.

The chain carries TRBV5-5 and TRBJ2-1; weak D call: TRBD2 (5 bases). The V gene's germline CDR1 is SGHKS and CDR2 YYEKEE (reference sequence). The V gene lost 1 base and the J gene lost 2 bases, with 13 bases spanning the gap. The CDR3 consists of 16 residues. The CDR3 nucleotides are TGTGCCAGCAGCTTGTCTCCCCGGGAAGCCTACAATGAGCAGTTCTTC. It codes for CASSLSPREAYNEQFF.

This chain connects TRBV10-3 to TRBJ1-5; D is perhaps TRBD1 (6 bases). Trimming pared 0 bases from V and 5 bases from J, leaving 11 bases between. The length of the CDR3 is 15 residues. CDR1 ENHRY and CDR2 SYGVKD come from the germline V gene. Here the CDR3 DNA reads TGTGCCATCAGTGAGTCTGCGGGGGGCGATCAGCCCCAGCATTTT. Its translation: CAISESAGGDQPQHF.

The chain couples TRBV6-5 to TRBJ2-3; D is undetermined. V was cut by 3 bases and J by 0 bases, with 7 bases left in between. This CDR3 spans 14 amino acids. CDR1 MNHEY and CDR2 SVGAGI come from the germline V gene. The CDR3 nucleotides are TGTGCCAGCAGTTATCTCAGTAGCACAGATACGCAGTATTTT. Translating gives CASSYLSSTDTQYF.

Only a few counts were recorded for this clone. The chain recombines TRBV3-1 (or the pseudogene TRBV3-2) with TRBJ2-2, with a weak D call TRBD2 (5 bases). Between the trimmed V and J ends, which lost 3 bases and 4 bases, there was a span of 9 bases. Germline-derived CDR1 and CDR2 are LGHDT and YNNKEL (reference sequence). The CDR3 has 14 amino acids. CDR3 nucleotide sequence: TGTGCCAGCAGCCACCCTAGCAGCACCGGGGAGCTGTTTTTT. This gives the protein CASSHPSSTGELFF.

This chain uses TRBV3-1 (or the pseudogene TRBV3-2) with TRBJ1-3, with 7 bases matching TRBD1. The CDR3 loop spans 14 amino acids. V was pared by 3 bases and J by 4 bases, with 3 bases of the junction left unmatched. Germline-derived CDR1 and CDR2 are LGHDT and YNNKEL (reference sequence). This CDR3 reads CASSHRGGGNTIYF. CDR3 in DNA: TGTGCCAGCAGCCACCGAGGGGGCGGAAACACCATATATTTT.

CDR3 loop: CASKGTGNTGELFF. CDR3 bases: TGTGCCAGCAAGGGGACAGGGAACACCGGGGAGCTGTTTTTT. J is TRBJ2-2 and V is TRBV7-2; 8 bases fit TRBD1. CDR1 SGHTA and CDR2 FQGNSA come from the germline V gene. The CDR3 has 14 residues. With 7 bases clipped from V and 1 base from J, the junction kept 2 bases outside the gene matches.

This CDR3 is CATSPSSRVGTGELFF. The DNA for the CDR3 is TGTGCCACCAGCCCCAGCAGCAGGGTGGGAACCGGGGAGCTGTTTTTT. The rearrangement joins TRBV15 to TRBJ2-2, with a possible D match to TRBD1 (5 bases). The length of the CDR3 is 16 residues. Trimming removed 5 bases at V and 5 bases at J, with 18 bases between. Germline V CDR1 and CDR2: LNHNV, YYDKDF (reference sequence). The full variable domain, its missing parts supplied by reference TRBV15 and TRBJ2-2, is DAMVIQNPRYQVTQFGKPVTLSCSQTLNHNVMYWYQQKSSQAPKLLFHYYDKDFNNEADTPDNFQSRRPNTSFCFLDIRSPGLGDTAMYLCATSPSSRVGTGELFFGEGSRLTVL.

The CDR3 reads CASSITGSSSYEQYF. For the CDR3, the DNA is TGTGCCAGCAGCATTACAGGGTCGAGCTCCTACGAGCAGTACTTC. This chain uses TRBV7-3 with TRBJ2-7; TRBD1 is a possible D gene (6 bases). The CDR3 is made up of 15 amino acids. CDR1 is SGHTA and CDR2 is FQGTGA in the germline V gene. Trimming removed 5 bases from V and 0 bases from J, with 14 bases in between. Variable domain in full (rest from reference TRBV7-3 and TRBJ2-7): GAGVSQTPSNKVTEKGKYVELRCDPISGHTALYWYRQSLGQGPEFLIYFQGTGAADDSGLPNDRFFAVRPEGSVSTLKIQRTERGDSAVYLCASSITGSSSYEQYFGPGTRLTVT.

In this sample, this clone turned up a few times. CDR3 coding DNA: TGTGCCAGCAGCTACCAACAGGGGGGATCCTACAATGAGCAGTTCTTC. Its protein is CASSYQQGGSYNEQFF. The V gene is TRBV7-9, the J gene TRBJ2-1, with TRBD1 matching 8 bases. Trimming removed 4 bases from V and 1 base from J; junction bases left unmatched: 6. The CDR3 is made up of 16 amino acids. Germline V gene data show CDR1 as SEHNR and CDR2 as FQNEAQ (reference sequence). Looking up the rest from reference TRBV7-9 and TRBJ2-1 gives the full variable domain: DTGVSQNPRHKITKRGQNVTFRCDPISEHNRLYWYRQTLGQGPEFLTYFQNEAQLEKSRLLSDRFSAERPKGSFSTLEIQRTEQGDSAMYLCASSYQQGGSYNEQFFGPGTRLTVL.

The gene calls are TRBV19 and TRBJ2-7; possibly TRBD2 for D (5 bases). The ends were cut back, 4 bases at V and 4 bases at J, with 14 bases in the middle. This CDR3 has 14 amino acids. Germline-derived CDR1 and CDR2 are LNHDA and SQIVND (reference sequence). CDR3 amino acids: CASSTARGGYEQYF. The CDR3 DNA reads TGTGCCAGTAGTACAGCTCGAGGAGGTTACGAGCAGTACTTC.

The chain carries TRBV15 and TRBJ1-4; 7 bases agree with TRBD1. CDR1 and CDR2 (germline): LNHNV, YYDKDF (reference sequence). The V gene end was trimmed by 0 bases and the J gene end by 6 bases; junction bases not matched to a gene: 7. The CDR3 is 16 amino acids. In nucleotides, the CDR3 is TGTGCCACCAGCAGAGATCGGAACAGGGGTTATGAAAAACTGTTTTTT. Translation gives CATSRDRNRGYEKLFF.

This sequence joins TRBV19 and TRBJ2-2; 8 positions match TRBD1. Trimming cost V 8 bases and J 8 bases; bases outside gene matches: 13. The CDR3 runs 15 residues. Germline CDR1 and CDR2: LNHDA and SQIVND (reference sequence). CDR3 sequence reads: CASQSGTGERGELFF. In nucleotides, the CDR3 is TGTGCCAGTCAGTCTGGGACAGGCGAGCGGGGGGAGCTGTTTTTT.

The V gene is TRBV5-8, the J gene TRBJ1-5; D gene uncertain. The CDR3 has 12 residues. Trimming took 2 bases from V and 7 from J, leaving 7 bases between them. Germline lookup yields CDR1 SGHTS and CDR2 YDEGEE. In nucleotides, the CDR3 is TGTGCCAGCAGCTTCGGAGGGCAGCCCCAGCATTTT. This translates into CASSFGGQPQHF.

This clone was counted a few times. The rearrangement uses TRBV6-2 or TRBV6-3 and TRBJ2-1, with D perhaps matching TRBD2 (5 bases). Trimming removed 2 bases at V and 8 bases at J, with 13 bases between. Germline CDR1 MNHEY, CDR2 SVGEGT. This CDR3 has 14 amino acids. Here the CDR3 DNA reads TGTGCCAGCAGTTACATAAGCGCGAGGGATGAGCAGTTCTTC. Translation gives CASSYISARDEQFF.

This chain links TRBV5-1 with TRBJ2-7, with D possibly being TRBD2 (5 bases). The V end was cut by 4 bases, the J end by 4 bases, with 9 bases between. This CDR3 is built from 12 residues. CDR1 is SGHRS and CDR2 is YFSETQ in the germline V gene. The CDR3 loop reads CASSGENYEQYF. DNA for the CDR3: TGCGCCAGCAGCGGGGAGAATTACGAGCAGTACTTC.

The chain recombines TRBV7-9 with TRBJ2-5, with 9 bases lining up with TRBD1. The CDR3 is 14 amino acids. V lost 5 bases and J lost 1; bases outside the gene matches: 2. Germline CDR1 SEHNR, CDR2 FQNEAQ (reference sequence). The CDR3 spells CASSRTGAQETQYF. CDR3 DNA: TGTGCCAGCAGCCGGACAGGGGCCCAAGAGACCCAGTACTTC.

This rearrangement joins TRBV6-5 to TRBJ1-1; possibly TRBD1 for D (6 bases). This CDR3 has 15 residues. Germline V lookup: CDR1 MNHEY, CDR2 SVGAGI. V gave up 5 bases and J gave up 5 bases, with 18 bases separating them. The CDR3 loop is CASSKNRVMRTEAFF. DNA of the CDR3: TGTGCCAGCAGTAAGAACAGGGTGATGAGGACTGAAGCTTTCTTT.

The rearrangement links TRBV6-5 to TRBJ2-1; the D gene is possibly TRBD2 (5 bases). CDR1 and CDR2 from the germline V gene are MNHEY and SVGAGI. CDR3 size: 16 residues. Trimming stripped 0 bases from V and 0 bases from J, with 9 bases between. The CDR3 coding sequence is TGTGCCAGCAGTTACTCTAGGAGGAGCTCCTACAATGAGCAGTTCTTC. Its translation is CASSYSRRSSYNEQFF.